This is a list of T cell receptor beta chains from one sample in a study of Graves' ophthalmopathy and Graves' hyperthyroidism. TCRdb itself ran the multiplex PCR reads through MiXCR, one entry per CDR3 protein. The table has some 520,000 distinct CDR3 sequences, over 13% seen once. The sequencing sample was made of blood. These receptors came from a woman aged 25-40 years with Graves' ophthalmopathy. The conserved cysteine and the conserved F or W are not part of the CDR3 here.

TRBV6-1 ASSATSGARTEAF
TRBV6-1 ASSEDSGGAGETQY
TRBV30 AWSVRTPGLETQY
TRBV2 ASSPGAGKLGNTEAF
TRBV10-3 AISEEWGGNQPQH
TRBV28 ASSSPEQWETQY
TRBV12-3/TRBV12-4 ASSYLDRGHEQY
TRBV10-3 AISVWQGMTGELF
TRBV28 ASSLIGTDDEAF
TRBV9 ASSEGGRQETQY
TRBV20-1 SASVPGLAKYEQY
TRBV11-2 ASSSTGPHNSPLH
TRBV5-5 ASSFLEYETQY
TRBV9 ASSPRTLLSGNTIY
TRBV20-1 SARETQTGGGSPLH
TRBV28 ASSLGSGANVLT
TRBV6-5 ASSYYQDSPLH